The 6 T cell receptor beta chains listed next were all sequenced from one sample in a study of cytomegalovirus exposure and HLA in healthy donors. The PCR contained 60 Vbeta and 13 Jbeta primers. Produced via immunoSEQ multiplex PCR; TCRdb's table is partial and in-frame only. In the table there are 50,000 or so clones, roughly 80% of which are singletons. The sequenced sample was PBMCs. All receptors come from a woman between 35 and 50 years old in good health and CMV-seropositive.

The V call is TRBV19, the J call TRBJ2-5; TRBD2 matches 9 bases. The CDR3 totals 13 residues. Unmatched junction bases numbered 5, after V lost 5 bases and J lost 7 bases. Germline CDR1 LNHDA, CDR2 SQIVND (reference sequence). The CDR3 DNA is TGTGCCAGTAGTCTGACTAGCGGCGGGACCCAGTACTTC. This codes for CASSLTSGGTQYF.

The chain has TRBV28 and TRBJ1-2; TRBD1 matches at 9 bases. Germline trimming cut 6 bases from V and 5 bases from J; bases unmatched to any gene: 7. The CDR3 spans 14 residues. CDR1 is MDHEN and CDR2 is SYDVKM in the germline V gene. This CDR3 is CASRQTQGAYGYTF. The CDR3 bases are TGTGCCAGCAGACAGACACAGGGGGCATATGGCTACACCTTC.

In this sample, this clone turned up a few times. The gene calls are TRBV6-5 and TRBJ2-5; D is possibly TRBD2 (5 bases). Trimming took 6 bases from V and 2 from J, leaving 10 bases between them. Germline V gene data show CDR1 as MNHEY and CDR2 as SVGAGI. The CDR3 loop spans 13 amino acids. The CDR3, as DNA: TGTGCCAGCAGCTTAAAGCGGCAAGAGACCCAGTACTTC. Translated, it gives CASSLKRQETQYF.

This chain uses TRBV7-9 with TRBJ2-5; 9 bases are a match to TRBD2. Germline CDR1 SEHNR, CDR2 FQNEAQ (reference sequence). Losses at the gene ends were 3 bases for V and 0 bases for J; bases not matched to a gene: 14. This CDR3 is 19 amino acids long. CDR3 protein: CASSLPSGAFTYYQETQYF. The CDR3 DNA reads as TGTGCCAGCAGCTTGCCTAGCGGGGCTTTTACTTATTACCAAGAGACCCAGTACTTC.

The CDR3 spells CASSSGPRTEAFF. CDR3 bases: TGTGCCAGCAGCTCAGGGCCTCGCACTGAAGCTTTCTTT. The chain employs TRBV7-2 and TRBJ1-1; the D gene is possibly TRBD1 (5 bases). CDR3 length equals 13 residues. The V gene lost 4 bases and the J gene lost 4 bases, with 10 bases spanning the gap. Germline CDR1 reads SGHTA; CDR2 reads FQGNSA.

CDR3 amino acids: CASSRQMNTEAFF. CDR3 sequence (DNA): TGCGCCAGCAGTAGACAGATGAACACTGAAGCTTTCTTT. This sequence joins TRBV10-1 and TRBJ1-1; a possible D gene is TRBD1 (5 bases). The V gene's germline CDR1 is WNHNN and CDR2 SYGVQD (reference sequence). The CDR3 totals 13 residues. V was trimmed by 5 bases and J by 0 bases, leaving 7 bases between them.